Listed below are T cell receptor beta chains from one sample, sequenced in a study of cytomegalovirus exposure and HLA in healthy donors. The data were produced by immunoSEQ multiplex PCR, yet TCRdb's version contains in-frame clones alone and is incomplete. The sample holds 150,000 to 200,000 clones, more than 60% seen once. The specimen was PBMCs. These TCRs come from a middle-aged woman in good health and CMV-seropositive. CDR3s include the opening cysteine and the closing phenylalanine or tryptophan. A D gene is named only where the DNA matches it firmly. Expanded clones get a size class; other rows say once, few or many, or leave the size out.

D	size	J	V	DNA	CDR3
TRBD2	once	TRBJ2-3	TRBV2	TGTGCCAGCCGACTTGGGACTAGCGGTGCAGATACGCAGTATTTT	CASRLGTSGADTQYF
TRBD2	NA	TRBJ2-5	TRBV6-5	TGTGCCAGCAGTCTAGCGGGAGGAGAGACCCAGTACTTC	CASSLAGGETQYF
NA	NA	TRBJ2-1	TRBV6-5	TGTGCCAGCAGTTATGCCCGAGCGAATGAGCAGTTCTTC	CASSYARANEQFF
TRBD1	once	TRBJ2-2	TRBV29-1	TGCAGCGCCGACAGGGATAGGTCCGGGGAGCTGTTTTTT	CSADRDRSGELFF
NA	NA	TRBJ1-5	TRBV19	TGTGCCAGTAGTGACAGGAGGAATAGCAATCAGCCCCAGCATTTT	CASSDRRNSNQPQHF
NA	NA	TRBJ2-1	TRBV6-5	TGTGCCAGCAGTTACTCGGGGGCGGACAATGAGCAGTTCTTC	CASSYSGADNEQFF
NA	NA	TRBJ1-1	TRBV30	TGTGCCTGGAGTATGAACAGGGTCCTGCGGACTGAAGCTTTCTTT	CAWSMNRVLRTEAFF
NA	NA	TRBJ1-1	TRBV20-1	TGCAGTGCCCTAGAGAACACTGAAGCTTTCTTT	CSALENTEAFF
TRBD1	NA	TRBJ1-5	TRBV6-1	TGTGCCAGCATGACCCGAACAGGGGTCAATCAGCCCCAGCATTTT	CASMTRTGVNQPQHF
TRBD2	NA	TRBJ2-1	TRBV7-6	TGTGCCAGCAGCCCCCTAGCGGGAGGGATTATCAATGAGCAGTTCTTC	CASSPLAGGIINEQFF
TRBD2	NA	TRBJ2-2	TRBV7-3	TGTGCCAGCAGTATCTACCAACTAGCGGGAGTCGGGGGGGGGACCGGGGAGCTGTTTTTT	CASSIYQLAGVGGGTGELFF
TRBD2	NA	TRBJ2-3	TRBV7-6	TGTGCCAGCAGCGCCAGGCTAGCGGGAGCTGCAGATACGCAGTATTTT	CASSARLAGAADTQYF
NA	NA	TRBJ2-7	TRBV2	TGTGCCAGCAGCCAAGACACCGGGACAAAGACCTACGAGCAGTACTTC	CASSQDTGTKTYEQYF
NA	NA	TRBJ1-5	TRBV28	TGTGCCACCGACGGGGTTATGATCAGTCAGCCCCAGCATTTT	CATDGVMISQPQHF
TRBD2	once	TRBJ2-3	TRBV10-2	TGCGCCAGCAGGGCGGGGACTAGCGGGAGGGCCGCAGATACGCAGTATTTT	CASRAGTSGRAADTQYF